Below, one T cell receptor beta chain is given with its context. This specimen belongs to a study of blood T cell repertoires in COVID-19. About the study: COVID-19 samples from acute and convalescent phases originated in the United States, Italy and Spain. T cells, B-cell-depleted T cells, or PBMCs provided the cDNA or gDNA that served as material.

From germline, CDR1 is SGHAT and CDR2 FQDESV (reference sequence). V dropped 6 bases and J dropped 4 bases, with 16 bases sitting between them. The CDR3 covers 14 residues. Methods used by the authors: Reference gene primer amplification gave nucleated cell count estimates. Sequencing used immunoSEQ multiplex PCR; TCRdb keeps in-frame clones, though not all of them. V and J calls and clone size are copied from that table; D and trimming were computed from the DNA. The profile covers some 320,000 clones, with roughly 85% appearing a single time and under 2% taken by the ten largest. This TCR was sampled from a woman aged 30 to 39 who had been exposed to COVID-19. The rearrangement uses TRBV11-1 and TRBJ2-7; D perhaps matches TRBD1 (5 bases). Material: PBMCs or T cells enriched from blood (not recorded which). The CDR3 region has the DNA TGTGCCAGCAGTCCCAGGGTGGTTTCTTACGAGCAGTACTTC. This translates into CASSPRVVSYEQYF.